This T cell receptor (beta chain) derives from a study of beta chain features in type 1 diabetes. General study results and limits: All four CD4+ subsets of Type 1 diabetes patients contained TCRB CDR3s that were moderately but significantly shorter. Lower insertion and higher deletion counts appeared at VDJ junctions in type 1 diabetes patients.

In germline, CDR1 is MGHDK, CDR2 SYGVNS. V was shortened by 4 bases and J by 0 bases, with 8 bases between the two germline ends. The CDR3 extends over 14 amino acids. For this clone: Its antigen is still unknown.

Sequenced material consisted of expressed TCRB transcripts (all of the isolated RNA was reverse transcribed). Naive, central memory and regulatory T cell samples produced a mean of approximately 3.6 million reads. Data came from immunoSEQ multiplex PCR; TCRdb stores just in-frame clones and leaves some out. The sample includes 150,000 to 200,000 clones, 7.5% to 9.5% of them seen just once. Blood was drawn once from each donor into heparinised tubes. The draws averaged about 0.11 L. Sorted populations all had greater than 98% purity. Material: central memory CD4+ T cells from blood. This chain links TRBV25-1 with TRBJ2-3; D might be TRBD1 (5 bases). This receptor was obtained from a woman between 18 and 30 years old with type 1 diabetes. The CDR3: CASSATGSTDTQYF. The CDR3 nucleotides read TGTGCCAGCAGTGCAACAGGCAGCACAGATACGCAGTATTTT.